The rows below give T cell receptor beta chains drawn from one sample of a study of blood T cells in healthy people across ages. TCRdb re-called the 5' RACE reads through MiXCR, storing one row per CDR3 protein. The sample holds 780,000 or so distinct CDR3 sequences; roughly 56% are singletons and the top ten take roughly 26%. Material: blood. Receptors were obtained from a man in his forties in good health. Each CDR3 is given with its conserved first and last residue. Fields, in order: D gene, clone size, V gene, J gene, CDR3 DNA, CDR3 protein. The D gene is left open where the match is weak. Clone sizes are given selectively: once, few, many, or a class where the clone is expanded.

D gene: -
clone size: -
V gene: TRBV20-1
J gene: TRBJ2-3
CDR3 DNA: TGCAGTGCTCCCTCGGGCGCTCGTACGCAGTATTTT
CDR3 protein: CSAPSGARTQYF

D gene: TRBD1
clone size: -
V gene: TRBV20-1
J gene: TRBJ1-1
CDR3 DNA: TGCAGTGCTAGTCGGACAGGGGGCGCGAAGAACACTGAAGCTTTCTTT
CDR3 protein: CSASRTGGAKNTEAFF

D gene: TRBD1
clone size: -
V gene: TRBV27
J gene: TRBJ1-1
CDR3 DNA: TGTGCCGCACAGGGGCCCACTGAAGCTTTCTTT
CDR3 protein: CAAQGPTEAFF

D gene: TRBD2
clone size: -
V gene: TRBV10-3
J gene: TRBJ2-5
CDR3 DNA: TGTGCCATCACCCAGCGGGAGCGAGAGACCCAGTACTTC
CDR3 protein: CAITQRERETQYF

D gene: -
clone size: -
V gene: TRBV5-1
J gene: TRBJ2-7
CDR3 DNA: TGCGCCAGCAGCCCTTCGACAGGAACCTACGAGCAGTACTTC
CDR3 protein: CASSPSTGTYEQYF

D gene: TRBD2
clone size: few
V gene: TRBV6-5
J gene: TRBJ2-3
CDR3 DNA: TGTGCCAGCAGTACCCGGACTAGCGTTTATTCAGATACGCAGTATTTT
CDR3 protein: CASSTRTSVYSDTQYF

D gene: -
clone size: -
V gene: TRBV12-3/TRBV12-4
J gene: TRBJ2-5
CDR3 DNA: TGTGCCAGCAGCTTCCGGGCCCGACCCGGCGGTGAGCAGTACTTC
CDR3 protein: CASSFRARPGGEQYF

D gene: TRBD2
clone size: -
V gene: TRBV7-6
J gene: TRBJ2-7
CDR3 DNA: TGTGCCAGCAGGGTTAGCGGGAATGCGTGGGACGAGCAGTACTTC
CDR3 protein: CASRVSGNAWDEQYF

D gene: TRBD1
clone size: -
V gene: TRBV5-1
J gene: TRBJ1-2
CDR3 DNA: TGCGCCAGCAGCTGGGACAGGGGATATGGCTACACCTTC
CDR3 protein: CASSWDRGYGYTF

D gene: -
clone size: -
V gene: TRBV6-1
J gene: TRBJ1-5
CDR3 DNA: TGTGCCAGCTCCCCGGGGGGGCATAGCAATCAGCCCCAGCATTTT
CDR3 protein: CASSPGGHSNQPQHF

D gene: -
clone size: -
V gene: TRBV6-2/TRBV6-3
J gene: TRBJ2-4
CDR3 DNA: TGTGCCAGCAGTTCCCTGCTAGCTGGGAAAAACATTCAGTACTTC
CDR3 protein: CASSSLLAGKNIQYF

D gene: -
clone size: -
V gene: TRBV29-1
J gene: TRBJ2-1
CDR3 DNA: TGCAGCGTTGCCACAGGGCTCTACAATGAGCAGTTCTTC
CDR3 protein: CSVATGLYNEQFF

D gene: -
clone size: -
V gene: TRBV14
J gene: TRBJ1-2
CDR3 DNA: TGTGCCAGCAGCCAAGCGGGCCGTCCCTATGGCTACACCTTC
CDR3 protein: CASSQAGRPYGYTF

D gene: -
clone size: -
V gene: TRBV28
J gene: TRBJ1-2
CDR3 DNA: TGTGCCAGCAGCACCACAAGGCAGGGGCGCGGCTATGGCTACACCTTC
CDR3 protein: CASSTTRQGRGYGYTF

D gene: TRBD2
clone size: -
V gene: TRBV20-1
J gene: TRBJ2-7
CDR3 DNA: TGCAGTGCTCCGGGACTAGTAGGGTTCGAGCAGTACTTC
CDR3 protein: CSAPGLVGFEQYF

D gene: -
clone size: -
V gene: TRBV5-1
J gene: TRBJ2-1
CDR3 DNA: TGCGCCAGCAGCTGGAGACGGGACTCTGAGCAGTTCTTC
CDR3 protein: CASSWRRDSEQFF

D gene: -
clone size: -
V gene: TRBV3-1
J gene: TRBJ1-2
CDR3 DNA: TGTGCCAGCAGCCAAGGGACGGCACCGTGGGGCTACACCTTC
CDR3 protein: CASSQGTAPWGYTF

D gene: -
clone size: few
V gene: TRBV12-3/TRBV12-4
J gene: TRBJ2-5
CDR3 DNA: TGTGCCAGCAGCACTGAAGAGACCCAGTACTTC
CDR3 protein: CASSTEETQYF

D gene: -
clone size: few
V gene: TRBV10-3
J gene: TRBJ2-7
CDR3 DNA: TGTGCCATCAGTGAGCCAGGGAGGGAGCAGTACTTC
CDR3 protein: CAISEPGREQYF

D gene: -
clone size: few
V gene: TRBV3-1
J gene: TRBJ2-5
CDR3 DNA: TGTGCCAGCAGCCAGCTAAACAGGGAAGAGACCCAGTACTTC
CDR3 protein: CASSQLNREETQYF

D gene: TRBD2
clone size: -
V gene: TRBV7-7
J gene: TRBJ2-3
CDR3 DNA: TGTGCTAGCAGCCCAAGTGCAGCGGGGGGGAGCACAGATACGCAGTATTTT
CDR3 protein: CASSPSAAGGSTDTQYF

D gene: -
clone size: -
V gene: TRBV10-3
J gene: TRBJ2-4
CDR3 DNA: TGTGCCATCAGTGAGTCGGACCCCGGGACATTAAGGGACATTCAGTACTTC
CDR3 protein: CAISESDPGTLRDIQYF

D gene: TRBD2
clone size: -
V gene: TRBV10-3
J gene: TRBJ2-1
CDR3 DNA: TGTGCCATCAGTGAGTCGGGAGCGGGGCTATACAATGAGCAGTTCTTC
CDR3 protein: CAISESGAGLYNEQFF

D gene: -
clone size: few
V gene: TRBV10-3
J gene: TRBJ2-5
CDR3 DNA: TGTGCCACCTCCCTCGAGGACTACGAGACCCAGTACTTC
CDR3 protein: CATSLEDYETQYF

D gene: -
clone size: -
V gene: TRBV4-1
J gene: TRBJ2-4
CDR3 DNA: TGCGCCAGCAGCCAACCTCAAATCCGGAACATTCAGTACTTC
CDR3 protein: CASSQPQIRNIQYF

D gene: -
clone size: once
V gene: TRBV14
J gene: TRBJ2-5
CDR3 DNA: TGTGCCAGTCAGGGACTGCGGGGCAATGAGCAGTACTTC
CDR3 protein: CASQGLRGNEQYF

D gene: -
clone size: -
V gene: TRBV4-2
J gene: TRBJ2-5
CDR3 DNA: TGTGCCAGCAGCCAAGACTCATCCCAGTACACAGAGACCCAGTACTTC
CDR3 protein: CASSQDSSQYTETQYF

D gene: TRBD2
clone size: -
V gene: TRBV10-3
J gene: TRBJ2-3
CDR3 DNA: TGTGCCATCAGTGACACCGGGAGGTCCATTAGCACAGATACGCAGTATTTT
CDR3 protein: CAISDTGRSISTDTQYF

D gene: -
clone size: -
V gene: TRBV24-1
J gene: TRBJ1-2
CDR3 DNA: TGTGCCACCAGTGACCGGAGATTCGGGGGCTACACCTTC
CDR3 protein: CATSDRRFGGYTF

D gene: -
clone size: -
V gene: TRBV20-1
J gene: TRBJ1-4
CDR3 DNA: TGCAGTGCTAGACCTATTAATTGGTATGATGAAAAACTGTTTTTT
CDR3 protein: CSARPINWYDEKLFF

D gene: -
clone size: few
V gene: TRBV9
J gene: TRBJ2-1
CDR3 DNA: TGTGCCAGCAGCGCGGAGAGCTCCTACAATGAGCAGTTCTTC
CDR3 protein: CASSAESSYNEQFF

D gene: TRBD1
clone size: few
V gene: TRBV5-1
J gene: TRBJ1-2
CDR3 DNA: TGCGCCAGCAGTTCCGGGACAGCGAGCTATGGCTACACCTTC
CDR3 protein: CASSSGTASYGYTF

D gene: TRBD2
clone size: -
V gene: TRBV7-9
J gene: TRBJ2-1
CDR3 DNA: TGTGCCGCCGGGCGCGGGAGGATCGATGAGCAGTTCTTC
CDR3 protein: CAAGRGRIDEQFF

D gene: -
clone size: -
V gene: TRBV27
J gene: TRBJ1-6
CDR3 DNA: TGTGCCAGCGGCTTGGGGCATAATTCACCCCTCCACTTT
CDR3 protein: CASGLGHNSPLHF

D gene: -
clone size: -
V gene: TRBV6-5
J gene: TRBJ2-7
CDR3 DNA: TGTGCCAGCAGTTATAGGGACGGGAACGTCCCCTACGAGCAGTACTTC
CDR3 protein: CASSYRDGNVPYEQYF

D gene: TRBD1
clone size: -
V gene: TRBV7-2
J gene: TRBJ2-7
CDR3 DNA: TGTGCCAGCAGCATAATTTGGACAGGGGACTACGAGCAGTACTTC
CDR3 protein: CASSIIWTGDYEQYF